The 30 T cell receptor beta chains below all came from one sample that was sequenced in a study of blood T cells in healthy people across ages. A second PCR, run for roughly 7 to 12 cycles, used a sample-barcoded 5' primer plus a J-beta primer mix. TCRdb re-called the 5' RACE reads with MiXCR, one entry per CDR3 protein. The repertoire holds roughly 1,300,000 distinct CDR3 sequences, approximately 63% seen once, with under 8.5% in the top ten. Sequencing was done on a sample of blood. The receptor source for this set is a man younger than 35 in good health.

This rearrangement joins TRBV3-1 to TRBJ2-5, with 7 bases fitting TRBD1. CDR3 length: 14 amino acids. V was pared by 10 bases and J by 5 bases, with 13 bases of the junction left unmatched. Per germline, CDR1 LGHDT and CDR2 YNNKEL (reference sequence). CDR3 in DNA: TGTGCCACCATACGACAGGGTCTACAGGAGACCCAGTACTTC. Protein product: CATIRQGLQETQYF.

The chain has TRBV20-1 and TRBJ2-3; possibly TRBD2 for D (6 bases). This CDR3 contains 14 residues. The germline CDR1 and CDR2 sequences are DFQATT and SNEGSKA (reference sequence). Trimming stripped 0 bases from V and 4 bases from J, with 11 bases between. CDR3 region: CSARDVAGSDTQYF. CDR3 DNA: TGCAGTGCTAGAGATGTGGCGGGATCAGATACGCAGTATTTT.

This sequence joins TRBV20-1 and TRBJ2-7; no definite D call. CDR1 DFQATT and CDR2 SNEGSKA come from the germline V gene (reference sequence). The CDR3 has 13 amino acids. The V end lost 6 bases, the J end lost 5 bases, and 17 bases lay between the germline ends. The CDR3 is CSALQETLNEQYF. CDR3 nucleotides: TGCAGTGCGCTCCAGGAGACCCTAAACGAGCAGTACTTC.

The chain is built from TRBV20-1 and TRBJ1-5; 7 nucleotides line up with TRBD1. The CDR3 sequence is 12 residues long. Germline V lookup: CDR1 DFQATT, CDR2 SNEGSKA (reference sequence). J was trimmed by 5 bases and V by 7 bases; bases with no gene match: 5. DNA for the CDR3: TGCAGTGTCATGACAGGGTATCAGCCCCAGCATTTT. As protein: CSVMTGYQPQHF.

This clonotype has a single count. The chain employs TRBV12-3 or TRBV12-4 and TRBJ1-3; D is unresolved. This CDR3 has 15 amino acids. V was pared by 4 bases and J by 1 base, with 11 bases between. The CDR3 region has the DNA TGTGCCAGCAGTTCCTTAATGATTTCTGGAAACACCATATATTTT. Translating it yields CASSSLMISGNTIYF.

The chain links TRBV5-1 to TRBJ2-2; D possibly corresponds to TRBD2 (5 bases). Trimming removed 2 bases from V and 3 bases from J, with 11 bases in between. Germline CDR1 SGHRS, CDR2 YFSETQ. The CDR3 sequence is 15 residues long. The CDR3 loop is CASSFQAADTGELFF. The CDR3 DNA follows: TGCGCCAGCAGCTTTCAAGCGGCAGACACCGGGGAGCTGTTTTTT.

The rearrangement joins TRBV27 to TRBJ2-7, with D possibly being TRBD1 (5 bases). The V end lost 5 bases, the J end lost 4 bases, and 18 bases lay between the germline ends. The CDR3 has 15 residues. Germline assignment: CDR1 MNHEY and CDR2 SMNVEV (reference sequence). The CDR3 reads CASSPVTQSGYEQYF. CDR3 sequence (DNA): TGTGCCAGCAGTCCAGTGACTCAATCAGGGTACGAGCAGTACTTC.

The chain combines TRBV15 with TRBJ2-7; D possibly corresponds to TRBD1 (6 bases). The CDR3 spans 16 residues. V gave up 0 bases and J gave up 1 base, with 13 bases separating them. Looked up from germline, CDR1 is LNHNV and CDR2 is YYDKDF (reference sequence). The CDR3 DNA sequence: TGTGCCACCAGCAGAGACAGGGGCAGCTGGTCCTACGAGCAGTACTTC. Its protein is CATSRDRGSWSYEQYF. Using reference TRBV15 and TRBJ2-7 for the parts outside the CDR3, the full variable domain is DAMVIQNPRYQVTQFGKPVTLSCSQTLNHNVMYWYQQKSSQAPKLLFHYYDKDFNNEADTPDNFQSRRPNTSFCFLDIRSPGLGDTAMYLCATSRDRGSWSYEQYFGPGTRLTVT.

The genes are TRBV6-2 or TRBV6-3 and TRBJ1-5; D call uncertain. Germline CDR1 and CDR2: MNHEY and SVGEGT. Trimming cost V 0 bases and J 0 bases, with 18 bases left between them. The CDR3 spans 19 residues. CDR3 protein: CASSYSRRVGLLSNQPQHF. The CDR3 nucleotides read TGTGCCAGCAGTTACTCGAGAAGGGTTGGTTTACTTAGCAATCAGCCCCAGCATTTT.

The J gene is TRBJ2-7, the V gene TRBV29-1; D is possibly TRBD1 (5 bases). This CDR3 comprises 13 residues. The germline CDR1 and CDR2 sequences are SQVTM and ANQGSEA. Trimming shortened V by 5 bases and J by 5 bases, and 16 bases separated the two germline ends. CDR3 bases: TGCAGCGTTCAAGTAAGACAGTTGGACGAGCAGTACTTC. The encoded protein is CSVQVRQLDEQYF.

The chain is built from TRBV30 and TRBJ2-5; D is undetermined. Germline-derived CDR1 and CDR2 are GTSNPN and SVGIG (reference sequence). Trimming left V 2 bases short and J 5 bases short, with 6 bases between. This CDR3 has 11 amino acids. DNA of the CDR3: TGTGCCTGGAGTCCTATGGAGACCCAGTACTTC. This codes for CAWSPMETQYF.

V is TRBV7-9 and J is TRBJ2-3, with 10 bases aligning to TRBD2. Germline-derived CDR1 and CDR2 are SEHNR and FQNEAQ (reference sequence). This CDR3 region has 16 residues. V lost 5 bases, J lost 4 bases, and 9 bases stayed unmatched. Written as DNA, the CDR3 is TGTGCCAGCAGCCCTATCACTAGCGGGGTAGCAGATACGCAGTATTTT. Its translation is CASSPITSGVADTQYF.

This clonotype turned up a few times. The rearrangement joins TRBV2 to TRBJ2-3, with 9 bases matching TRBD1. CDR1 is SNHLY, CDR2 FYNNEI, per germline. This CDR3 comprises 16 residues. The V gene end was trimmed by 3 bases and the J gene end by 2 bases; junction bases not matched to a gene: 6. CDR3 sequence reads: CASSDGTGTSTDTQYF. CDR3 nucleotides: TGTGCCAGCAGTGATGGGACAGGGACTTCCACAGATACGCAGTATTTT.

V is TRBV2 and J is TRBJ2-5, with 7 bases identical to TRBD1. TRBJ2-7 matches the DNA end more closely, so the J call is doubtful. The germline V gene encodes CDR1 SNHLY and CDR2 FYNNEI. The CDR3 loop spans 15 amino acids. CDR3 in DNA: TGTGCCAGCAGTGAAGTACGGGACAGCAACTACGAGCAGTACTTC. Its translation: CASSEVRDSNYEQYF.

This clonotype was seen a few times. The CDR3 sequence: CASSLETGSNQPQHF. CDR3 DNA sequence: TGTGCCAGCAGCTTAGAGACCGGGAGCAATCAGCCCCAGCATTTT. The rearrangement joins TRBV5-5 to TRBJ1-5, with D unresolved. V was clipped by 2 bases and J by 1 base, with 10 bases between them. The germline CDR1 and CDR2 sequences are SGHKS and YYEKEE (reference sequence). The length of the CDR3 is 15 residues.

The V gene is TRBV29-1, the J gene TRBJ2-5, with D possibly being TRBD1 (6 bases). The germline V and J ends were trimmed by 3 bases and 1 base, with 15 bases remaining between them. Germline CDR1 SQVTM, CDR2 ANQGSEA. The CDR3 runs 15 residues. CDR3 nucleotide sequence: TGCAGCGTTGATATTTCCGGGACAACCCAAGAGACCCAGTACTTC. Translated: CSVDISGTTQETQYF.

This sequence joins TRBV3-1 and TRBJ2-5, with D maybe TRBD2 (5 bases). V shed 7 bases and J shed 0 bases, with 9 bases lying between them. CDR3 size: 13 residues. The germline V gene has CDR1 LGHDT and CDR2 YNNKEL (reference sequence). The CDR3, as DNA: TGTGCCAGCAAGCTAGCTTACCAAGAGACCCAGTACTTC. Translation: CASKLAYQETQYF.

The chain's CDR3 is CASSPSVGGYTEAFF. The CDR3 DNA reads TGCGCCAGCAGCCCCTCGGTAGGAGGGTACACTGAAGCTTTCTTT. The genes are TRBV4-1 and TRBJ1-1; D remains unclear. Germline CDR1 MGHRA, CDR2 YSYEKL. V was clipped by 4 bases and J by 3 bases, with 15 bases between them. The CDR3 is made up of 15 amino acids.

This clonotype was recorded a few times. The genes are TRBV27 and TRBJ2-3; D ambiguous. Looked up from germline, CDR1 is MNHEY and CDR2 is SMNVEV (reference sequence). Trimming took 6 bases from V and 0 from J, leaving 13 bases between them. The CDR3 contains 15 residues. The CDR3 reads CASRTGTLSTDTQYF. DNA of the CDR3: TGTGCCAGCAGGACTGGCACCCTTAGCACAGATACGCAGTATTTT.

The chain carries TRBV12-3 or TRBV12-4 and TRBJ2-1, with D possibly being TRBD1 (5 bases). The CDR3 extends over 13 amino acids. Trimming stripped 0 bases from V and 8 bases from J, with 8 bases between. The CDR3 here is CASSLAPGYEQFF. The CDR3, as DNA: TGTGCCAGCAGTTTAGCGCCAGGGTATGAGCAGTTCTTC.

V is TRBV27 and J is TRBJ2-5, with D uncertain. The germline V gene encodes CDR1 MNHEY and CDR2 SMNVEV (reference sequence). The germline V and J ends were trimmed by 5 bases and 7 bases, with 11 bases remaining between them. This CDR3 has 12 residues. As DNA, the CDR3 is TGTGCCAGCAGTCCTCAACGATGGACCCAGTACTTC. Its translation is CASSPQRWTQYF.

In this sample, this clonotype turned up a few times. The V call is TRBV4-2, the J call TRBJ2-1, with TRBD1 matching 9 bases. Trimming removed 5 bases from V and 4 bases from J; junction bases left unmatched: 6. Per germline, CDR1 LGHNA and CDR2 YNFKEQ. The CDR3 is 15 amino acids. In DNA, the CDR3 is TGTGCCAGCAGCGCCGACAGGGGGTTTTACAATGAGCAGTTCTTC. Protein sequence: CASSADRGFYNEQFF.

The chain uses TRBV7-2 and TRBJ2-3; no clear D gene. This CDR3 has 13 residues. Germline loops: CDR1 SGHTA, CDR2 FQGNSA. The V end lost 4 bases, the J end lost 6 bases, and 11 bases lay between the germline ends. The CDR3 nucleotides are TGTGCCAGCAGCTGGGATCCCCGCGATACGCAGTATTTT. It encodes CASSWDPRDTQYF. The full variable domain, with the rest looked up from reference TRBV7-2 and TRBJ2-3, is GAGVSQSPSNKVTEKGKDVELRCDPISGHTALYWYRQSLGQGLEFLIYFQGNSAPDKSGLPSDRFSAERTGGSVSTLTIQRTQQEDSAVYLCASSWDPRDTQYFGPGTRLTVL.

The chain has TRBV4-1 and TRBJ2-7; 9 bases fit TRBD2. There are 15 residues in the CDR3. J gave up 4 bases and V 1 base, and 5 bases lay outside the gene matches. Looked up from germline, CDR1 is MGHRA and CDR2 is YSYEKL. CDR3 sequence (DNA): TGCGCCAGCAGCCAAGCGACTAGCGGAGGATACGAGCAGTACTTC. This sequence encodes CASSQATSGGYEQYF.

There are a few counts of this clonotype. The V gene is TRBV27, the J gene TRBJ2-2; TRBD2 might be the D (5 bases). Per germline, CDR1 MNHEY and CDR2 SMNVEV (reference sequence). The CDR3 length is 15 residues. With 7 bases removed from V and 6 bases from J, the gap between germline ends came to 18 bases. The DNA of the CDR3 is TGTGCCAGCATACCAGGCGGGTTTGGCGCCGGGGAGCTGTTTTTT. It encodes CASIPGGFGAGELFF.

The rearrangement uses TRBV6-1 and TRBJ2-7, with TRBD1 matching over 7 bases. V lost 4 bases to trimming and J lost 6 bases; unmatched junction nucleotides: 3. The germline gives CDR1 MNHNS, CDR2 SASEGT. The CDR3 runs 12 residues. CDR3 nucleotide sequence: TGTGCCAGCAGTGGGACAGGTCTCGAGCAGTACTTC. It codes for CASSGTGLEQYF.

The V call is TRBV14, the J call TRBJ1-6, with D unresolved. Germline values: CDR1 SGHDN, CDR2 FVKESK. V lost 3 bases and J lost 10, with 13 bases in between. CDR3 length: 14 amino acids. The CDR3 DNA reads TGTGCCAGCAGCCACGGGCGGGAGGGCTCACCCCTCCACTTT. This codes for CASSHGREGSPLHF.

The table lists this clonotype with many counts. As DNA, the CDR3 is TGTGCCAGCTTGGGGGTAATTGGGGCCAACGTCCTGACTTTC. It is translated as CASLGVIGANVLTF. The V and J genes are TRBV28 and TRBJ2-6; D is perhaps TRBD1 or TRBD2 (5 bases each). The CDR3 is 14 residues long. V shed 8 bases and J shed 3 bases, with 11 bases lying between them. CDR1 and CDR2 from the germline V gene are MDHEN and SYDVKM.

V and J are TRBV5-4 and TRBJ1-1; D gene uncertain. The CDR3 contains 15 residues. V gave up 4 bases and J gave up 4 bases, with 17 bases separating them. The V gene's germline CDR1 is SGHNT and CDR2 YYREEE (reference sequence). CDR3 loop: CASSPEPWSSTEAFF. The CDR3 region has the DNA TGTGCCAGCAGCCCCGAACCTTGGTCGAGCACTGAAGCTTTCTTT.

Here the CDR3 DNA reads TGTGCCAGCAGTGATTACATCTTCCAAGAGACCCAGTACTTC. This encodes CASSDYIFQETQYF. V usage is TRBV2 and J usage is TRBJ2-5; D unclear. This CDR3 has 14 amino acids. CDR1 and CDR2 (germline): SNHLY, FYNNEI. Deletions cut 3 bases from V and 1 base from J, with 9 bases between.